This TCR beta chain was identified during a study of T cells in Graves' hyperthyroidism and ophthalmopathy. Overall study context: Specimen type is peripheral blood, collected at initial diagnosis prior to any treatment.

Amplified TCR beta CDR3 regions came from RNA transcripts. The TCR CDR3 was amplified in a first-round RT-PCR using the HTBI primer set. TCRdb itself ran the multiplex PCR reads through MiXCR, one entry per CDR3 protein. This sample carries hundreds of thousands of distinct CDR3 sequences, roughly an eighth of them seen once, and the ten largest clones take roughly 8.3%. Diagnoses were made from clinical symptoms, serum measures (thyroxine and TRAb), thyroid ultrasound and orbital computed tomography. An approximately 10 ml volume of fresh peripheral blood provided the PBMCs. From germline, CDR1 is SGHDN and CDR2 FVKESK. V lost 1 base and J 0 bases, leaving 15 bases between the germline ends. This CDR3 spans 17 amino acids.

Material: blood. The clonotype originates from a woman younger than 30 with Graves' hyperthyroidism. This chain connects TRBV14 to TRBJ2-5, with D unresolved. CDR3 sequence reads: CASSQGVPIWYQETQYF. The CDR3 nucleotides read TGTGCCAGCAGCCAAGGGGTCCCAATTTGGTACCAAGAGACCCAGTACTTC. Supplemented by reference TRBV14 and TRBJ2-5, the full variable domain reads EAGVTQFPSHSVIEKGQTVTLRCDPISGHDNLYWYRRVMGKEIKFLLHFVKESKQDESGMPNNRFLAERTGGTYSTLKVQPAELEDSGVYFCASSQGVPIWYQETQYFGPGTRLLVL.